The source of this T cell receptor (beta chain) is a study of blood T cells in healthy people across ages. Overall study results and limits: Age showed a roughly linear inverse relationship with TCR beta diversity per million T cells.

In this sample, this clonotype turned up once. Its antigen is unidentified. CDR3 size: 14 residues. Germline-derived CDR1 and CDR2 are SQVTM and ANQGSEA. Trimming pared 2 bases from V and 2 bases from J, leaving 13 bases between. Combining a sample-barcoded 5' primer with a J-beta primer mix, a second PCR ran for roughly 7 to 11 cycles. Each cDNA molecule carried a tag from a template-switch adaptor that contained 12 random nucleotides. A single record per CDR3 protein comes from TCRdb applying MiXCR to the 5' RACE reads. This table has roughly 1.5 million distinct CDR3 sequences, 40% to 45% appearing once.

This receptor was taken from a young woman in good health. The material sequenced was blood. The chain recombines TRBV29-1 with TRBJ2-7; D possibly corresponds to TRBD2 (6 bases). The CDR3 region has the DNA TGCAGCGTTGAATTTAGCGGCAGGGCCTACGAGCAGTACTTC. Protein: CSVEFSGRAYEQYF.